This T cell receptor beta chain emerged from a study of cytomegalovirus exposure and HLA in healthy donors. Study context: Roughly 180 million T cells yielded more than 90 million unique TCR beta sequences, as an earlier analysis found.

This CDR3 has 12 amino acids. Germline V gene lookup returns CDR1 GTSNPN and CDR2 SVGIG (reference sequence). Between the trimmed V and J ends, which lost 2 bases and 10 bases, there was a span of 12 bases. The study ran its PCR with 60 Vbeta and 13 Jbeta primers. Profiling relied on immunoSEQ multiplex PCR, and the TCRdb table lists in-frame clones only, not all of them. The sample consists of about 190,000 clones, around nine tenths of them appearing once. Broader study findings: Later genetic work tied a missense DCLRE1C variant to beta-chain V and J trimming. Several of the most significant clusters appeared, in a later analysis, to be linked to common viral pathogens. Certain sequence variants were highly shared and formed a cluster, and this cluster was likely a sequencing artifact.

Points on this clone: Its antigen is unknown.

The sample comprised PBMCs. The V and J genes are TRBV30 and TRBJ2-1, with a weak D call TRBD1 (6 bases). This sequence was found in a woman under 30 in good health and CMV-seronegative. In DNA, the CDR3 is TGTGCCTGGAGTAAACAGGGCGGGGAGCAGTTCTTC. Translating it yields CAWSKQGGEQFF.